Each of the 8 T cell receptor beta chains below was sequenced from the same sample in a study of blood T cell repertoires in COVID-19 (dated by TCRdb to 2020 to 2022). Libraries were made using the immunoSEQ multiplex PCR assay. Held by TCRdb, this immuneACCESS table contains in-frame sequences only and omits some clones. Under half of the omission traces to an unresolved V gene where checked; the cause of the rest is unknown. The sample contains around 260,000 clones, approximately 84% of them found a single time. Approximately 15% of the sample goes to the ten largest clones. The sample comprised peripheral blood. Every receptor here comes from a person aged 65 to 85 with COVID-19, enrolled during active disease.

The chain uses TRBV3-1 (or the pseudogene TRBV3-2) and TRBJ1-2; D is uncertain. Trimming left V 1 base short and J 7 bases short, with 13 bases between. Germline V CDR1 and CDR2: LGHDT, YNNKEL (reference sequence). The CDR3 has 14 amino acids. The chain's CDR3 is CASSQVAGTFGYTF. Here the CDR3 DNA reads TGTGCCAGCAGCCAAGTGGCAGGTACTTTTGGCTACACCTTC.

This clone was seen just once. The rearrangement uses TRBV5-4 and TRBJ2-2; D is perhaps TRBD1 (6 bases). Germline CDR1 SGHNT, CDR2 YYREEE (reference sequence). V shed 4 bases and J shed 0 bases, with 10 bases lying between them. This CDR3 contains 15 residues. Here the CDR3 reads CASSMRTANTGELFF. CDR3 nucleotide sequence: TGTGCCAGCAGCATGCGGACAGCGAACACCGGGGAGCTGTTTTTT.

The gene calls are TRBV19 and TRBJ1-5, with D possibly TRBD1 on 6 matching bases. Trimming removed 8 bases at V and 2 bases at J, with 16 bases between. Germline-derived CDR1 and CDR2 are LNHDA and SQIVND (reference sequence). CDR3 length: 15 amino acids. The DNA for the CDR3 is TGTGCCAGTCGGGACAACACTATAGGCAATCAGCCCCAGCATTTT. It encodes CASRDNTIGNQPQHF.

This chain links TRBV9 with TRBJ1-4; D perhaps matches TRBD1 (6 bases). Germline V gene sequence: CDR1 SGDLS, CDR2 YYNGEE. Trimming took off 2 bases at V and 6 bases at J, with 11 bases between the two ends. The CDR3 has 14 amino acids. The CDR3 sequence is CASSVLPGDEKLFF. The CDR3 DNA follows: TGTGCCAGCAGCGTGCTGCCAGGGGATGAAAAACTGTTTTTT. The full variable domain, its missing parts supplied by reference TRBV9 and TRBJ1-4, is DSGVTQTPKHLITATGQRVTLRCSPRSGDLSVYWYQQSLDQGLQFLIQYYNGEERAKGNILERFSAQQFPDLHSELNLSSLELGDSALYFCASSVLPGDEKLFFGSGTQLSVL.

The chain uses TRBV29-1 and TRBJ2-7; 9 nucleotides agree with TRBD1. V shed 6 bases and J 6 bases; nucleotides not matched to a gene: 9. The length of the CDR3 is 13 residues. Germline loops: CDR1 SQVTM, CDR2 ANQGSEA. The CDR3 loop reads CSVTGTGFREQYF. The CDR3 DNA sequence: TGCAGCGTCACCGGGACAGGGTTTCGCGAGCAGTACTTC.

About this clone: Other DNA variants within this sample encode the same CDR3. Written as DNA, the CDR3 is TGTGCCAGTAGTCCCCGGGGGGTGAATCAGCCCCAGCATTTT. Its translation is CASSPRGVNQPQHF. The chain joins TRBV19 to TRBJ1-5, with D tentatively TRBD1 (5 bases). Germline CDR1 LNHDA, CDR2 SQIVND (reference sequence). Trimming stripped 5 bases from V and 4 bases from J, with 12 bases between. The CDR3 has 14 amino acids.

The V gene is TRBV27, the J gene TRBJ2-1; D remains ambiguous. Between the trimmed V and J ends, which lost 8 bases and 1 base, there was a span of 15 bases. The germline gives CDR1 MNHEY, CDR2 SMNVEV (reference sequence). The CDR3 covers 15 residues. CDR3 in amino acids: CASGEVGFSYNEQFF. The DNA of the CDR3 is TGTGCCAGCGGAGAAGTGGGTTTTTCCTACAATGAGCAGTTCTTC.

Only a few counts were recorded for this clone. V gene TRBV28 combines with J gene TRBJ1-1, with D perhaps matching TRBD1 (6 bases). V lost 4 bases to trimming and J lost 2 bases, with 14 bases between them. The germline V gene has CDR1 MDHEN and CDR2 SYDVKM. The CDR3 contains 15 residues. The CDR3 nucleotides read TGTGCCAGCAGTTCGGGGGGCCAAGGAAACACTGAAGCTTTCTTT. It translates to CASSSGGQGNTEAFF.